This T cell receptor beta chain was captured by sequencing in a study of T cell repertoires in cytomegalovirus infection. TCRdb re-called the reads with MiXCR, one entry per CDR3 protein. Here the sample spans about 140,000 distinct CDR3 sequences, about 6.5% being singletons. This clonotype was seen at least ten times. Its antigen is not known. Germline CDR1 reads SGHVS; CDR2 reads FNYEAQ. With V trimmed by 3 bases and J by 10 bases, 6 bases remained unmatched. The CDR3 extends over 13 amino acids. General study results and limits: Clonotype analysis showed dominance of the ex vivo response by HLA-C-restricted CMV-specific TCR beta clonotypes.

Sequencing input: PBMCs. The V and J genes are TRBV7-6 and TRBJ2-1; 7 nucleotides line up with TRBD1. The TCR was taken from a human donor in good health (CMV status not recorded). Some clones in this sample may be carry-over from other donors' samples. This CDR3 is CASSFSHRGEQFF. Written as DNA, the CDR3 is TGTGCCAGCAGCTTCTCCCACAGGGGAGAGCAGTTCTTC.